Below are 13 T cell receptor beta chains sequenced from a single sample in a study of post-analysis software for immune sequencing data. Study conclusions and caveats: The five TRBV segments detected at higher frequency in patients than in controls included TRBV5-6, TRBV5-1 and TRBV20-1.

Libraries were made from TCR beta cDNA, and they carried unique molecular identifiers. TCRdb reanalysed the PCR reads using MiXCR and keeps one entry per CDR3 protein. Among 750,000 to 950,000 distinct CDR3 sequences listed, roughly 50% were seen once. No antigens are known for them. The sequenced sample was blood. These receptors were taken from a girl between 5 and 17 years old with multiple sclerosis.

The chain couples TRBV25-1 to TRBJ2-4; TRBD2 matches 9 bases. The J call may be faulty, since TRBJ2-5 better matches the DNA end. In germline, CDR1 is MGHDK, CDR2 SYGVNS. This CDR3 has 16 residues. The CDR3 loop reads CASSELRTSGGETQYF. Written as DNA, the CDR3 is TGTGCCAGCAGTGAATTGCGCACCAGCGGGGGGGAGACCCAGTACTTC.

J is TRBJ2-5 and V is TRBV5-1, with D maybe TRBD2 (6 bases). From germline, CDR1 is SGHRS and CDR2 YFSETQ. The CDR3 runs to 16 residues. V gave up 3 bases and J gave up 0 bases, with 15 bases separating them. CDR3 protein: CASSWGSGSYQETQYF. For the CDR3, the DNA is TGCGCCAGCAGCTGGGGGAGCGGGTCCTACCAAGAGACCCAGTACTTC.

This clonotype was counted a few times. The rearrangement joins TRBV18 to TRBJ2-7; D is ambiguous. The germline V gene encodes CDR1 KGHSH and CDR2 LQKENI. The CDR3 is made up of 16 amino acids. Trimming removed 2 bases from V and 1 base from J, with 15 bases in between. The CDR3: CASSPGGITFSYEQYF. The DNA for the CDR3 is TGTGCCAGCTCACCAGGTGGGATTACCTTTTCCTACGAGCAGTACTTC.

The chain is built from TRBV29-1 and TRBJ2-7; D uncertain. CDR3 length equals 12 residues. Germline CDR1 is SQVTM and CDR2 is ANQGSEA. V gave up 4 bases and J gave up 3 bases, with 10 bases separating them. The DNA for the CDR3 is TGCAGCGTTGTTATCCTCGGCTACGAGCAGTACTTC. The encoded protein is CSVVILGYEQYF.

V usage is TRBV7-2 and J usage is TRBJ2-5; D uncertain. The CDR3 runs 13 residues. The V end was cut by 3 bases, the J end by 5 bases, with 10 bases between. From germline, CDR1 is SGHTA and CDR2 FQGNSA. The CDR3 nucleotides are TGTGCCAGCAGCTTTGGGCCCCCTGAGACCCAGTACTTC. Its translation is CASSFGPPETQYF. The whole variable domain, remainder taken from reference TRBV7-2 and TRBJ2-5, is GAGVSQSPSNKVTEKGKDVELRCDPISGHTALYWYRQSLGQGLEFLIYFQGNSAPDKSGLPSDRFSAERTGGSVSTLTIQRTQQEDSAVYLCASSFGPPETQYFGPGTRLLVL.

The chain links TRBV6-1 to TRBJ2-5, with D unclear. CDR3 length equals 10 residues. V was shortened by 5 bases and J by 7 bases, with 5 bases between the two germline ends. The germline V gene encodes CDR1 MNHNS and CDR2 SASEGT. The CDR3 region has the DNA TGTGCCAGCAGTATATGGACCCAGTACTTC. Residues: CASSIWTQYF.

This clonotype has only a few counts. The J gene is TRBJ2-1, the V gene TRBV10-3, with 16 nucleotides matching TRBD2. The J segment lost 0 bases and the V segment lost 6 bases, leaving 5 bases of the junction unmatched. The germline V gene has CDR1 ENHRY and CDR2 SYGVKD. The CDR3 is 18 amino acids. CDR3 DNA: TGTGCCATCAGGTCGGGACTAGCGGGGGGGGGCTCCTACAATGAGCAGTTCTTC. Protein: CAIRSGLAGGGSYNEQFF.

This chain uses TRBV6-6 with TRBJ2-5; TRBD1 or TRBD2 may be the D gene (5 bases each). CDR3 length: 14 residues. Germline V gene lookup returns CDR1 MNHNY and CDR2 SVGAGI (reference sequence). V lost 4 bases to trimming and J lost 4 bases, with 13 bases between them. CDR3: CASSFDYQGETQYF. The CDR3 nucleotides read TGTGCCAGCAGTTTTGACTATCAGGGAGAGACCCAGTACTTC.

The gene calls are TRBV5-1 and TRBJ2-3; TRBD1 agrees at 7 bases. Germline CDR1 and CDR2: SGHRS and YFSETQ. With 3 bases clipped from V and 0 bases from J, the junction kept 1 base outside the gene matches. This CDR3 contains 14 residues. The chain's CDR3 is CASSSDRSTDTQYF. The CDR3 DNA sequence: TGCGCCAGCAGCTCGGACAGGAGCACAGATACGCAGTATTTT.

The chain uses TRBV5-1 and TRBJ2-1, with 9 bases lining up with TRBD2. CDR1 SGHRS and CDR2 YFSETQ come from the germline V gene. V shed 0 bases, J shed 5 bases, and the junction held 6 bases outside the gene matches. The length of the CDR3 is 16 residues. The CDR3 region is CASSLASGRLNNEQFF. Written as DNA, the CDR3 is TGCGCCAGCAGCTTGGCCAGCGGGAGGCTGAACAATGAGCAGTTCTTC.

The table lists this clonotype with a few counts. CDR3 residues: CSVVGRGGETQYF. CDR3 bases: TGCAGCGTTGTTGGTAGGGGTGGGGAGACCCAGTACTTC. V gene TRBV29-1 combines with J gene TRBJ2-5; D is perhaps TRBD1 (5 bases). V gave up 4 bases and J gave up 5 bases, with 14 bases separating them. CDR1 SQVTM and CDR2 ANQGSEA come from the germline V gene. The CDR3 runs 13 residues.

The V call is TRBV14, the J call TRBJ2-5; D not certain. The CDR3 runs to 14 residues. Germline loops: CDR1 SGHDN, CDR2 FVKESK. Trimming took 0 bases from V and 5 from J, leaving 10 bases between them. The CDR3 protein is CASSQDARVETQYF. CDR3 sequence (DNA): TGTGCCAGCAGCCAAGATGCAAGGGTTGAGACCCAGTACTTC.

In DNA, the CDR3 is TGCGCCAGCACCCCCAGCGAGGGTTTCAATCAGCCCCAGCATTTT. As protein: CASTPSEGFNQPQHF. The chain has TRBV4-1 and TRBJ1-5; D is unclear. The V gene lost 7 bases and the J gene lost 3 bases, with 16 bases spanning the gap. CDR1 is MGHRA and CDR2 is YSYEKL in the germline V gene. The length of the CDR3 is 15 residues.